This T cell receptor (beta chain) originates from a study of blood T cell repertoires in COVID-19. Study in general: The origin of the acute and convalescent COVID-19 samples was the United States, Italy and Spain.

Participants were aged about 18 to 89 years from about two dozen US areas. The study assigned cohorts using participant-reported clinical history. V gave up 5 bases and J gave up 3 bases; unmatched junction bases: 6. The CDR3 loop spans 15 amino acids. CDR1 is MNHEY, CDR2 SVGEGT, per germline. Per the original methods: Cell counts per sample came from amplifying reference gene primers. Using immunoSEQ multiplex PCR, the repertoire was profiled, and TCRdb retains in-frame clones only, with some absent. D and trimming come from the DNA, and the V and J calls and clone size come from that table. The sample comprises approximately 130,000 clones, less than 90% of which are singletons, and approximately 2.3% rests with the top ten. Only one count was recorded for this clone.

Material: PBMCs or T cells enriched from blood (not recorded which). This clonotype was sampled from a woman aged 45-65 years who had recovered from COVID-19. V and J are TRBV6-2 or TRBV6-3 and TRBJ2-3; 9 bases are shared with TRBD1. Written as DNA, the CDR3 is TGTGCCAGCAGTACGGGACAGGGTGAAACAGATACGCAGTATTTT. This encodes CASSTGQGETDTQYF.